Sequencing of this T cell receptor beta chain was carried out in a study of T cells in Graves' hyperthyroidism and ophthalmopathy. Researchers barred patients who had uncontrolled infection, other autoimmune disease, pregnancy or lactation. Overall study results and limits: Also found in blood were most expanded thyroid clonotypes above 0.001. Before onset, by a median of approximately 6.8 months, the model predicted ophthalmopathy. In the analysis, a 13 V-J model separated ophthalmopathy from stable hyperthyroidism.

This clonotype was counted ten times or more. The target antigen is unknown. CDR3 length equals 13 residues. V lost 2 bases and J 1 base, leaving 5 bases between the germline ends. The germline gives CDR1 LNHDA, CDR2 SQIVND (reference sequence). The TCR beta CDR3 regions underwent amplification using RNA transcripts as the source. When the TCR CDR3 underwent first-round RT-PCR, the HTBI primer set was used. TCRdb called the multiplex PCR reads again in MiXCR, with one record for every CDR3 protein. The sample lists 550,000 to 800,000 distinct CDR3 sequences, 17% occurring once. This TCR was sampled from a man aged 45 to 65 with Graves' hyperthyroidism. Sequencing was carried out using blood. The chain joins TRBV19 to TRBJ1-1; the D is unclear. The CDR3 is CASSILTNTEAFF. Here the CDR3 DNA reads TGTGCCAGTAGTATATTGACGAACACTGAAGCTTTCTTT.